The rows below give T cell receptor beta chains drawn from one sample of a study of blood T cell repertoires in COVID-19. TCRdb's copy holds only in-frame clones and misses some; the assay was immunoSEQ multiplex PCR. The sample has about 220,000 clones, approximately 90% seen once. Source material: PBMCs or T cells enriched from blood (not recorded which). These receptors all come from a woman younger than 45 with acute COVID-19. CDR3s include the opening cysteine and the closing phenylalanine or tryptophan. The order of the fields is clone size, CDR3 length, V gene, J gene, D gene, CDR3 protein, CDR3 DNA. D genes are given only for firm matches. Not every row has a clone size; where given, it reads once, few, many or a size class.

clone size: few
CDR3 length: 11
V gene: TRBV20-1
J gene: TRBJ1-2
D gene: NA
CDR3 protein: CSAGHPYGYTF
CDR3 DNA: TGCAGTGCAGGACACCCCTATGGCTACACCTTC

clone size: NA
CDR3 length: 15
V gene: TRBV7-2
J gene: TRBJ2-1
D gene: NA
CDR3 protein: CASSLWSGRRDEQFF
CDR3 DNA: TGTGCCAGCAGCTTATGGTCCGGACGGAGGGATGAGCAGTTCTTC

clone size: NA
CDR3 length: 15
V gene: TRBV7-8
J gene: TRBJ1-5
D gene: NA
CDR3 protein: CASSLGLPSNQPQHF
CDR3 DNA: TGTGCCAGCAGCTTAGGACTTCCTAGCAATCAGCCCCAGCATTTT

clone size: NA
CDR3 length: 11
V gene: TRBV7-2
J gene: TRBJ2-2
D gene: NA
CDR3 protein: CASSSTGELFF
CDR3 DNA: TGTGCCAGCAGCTCGACCGGGGAGCTGTTTTTT

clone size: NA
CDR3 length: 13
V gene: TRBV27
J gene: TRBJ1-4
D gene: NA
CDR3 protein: CASSPRTVEKLFF
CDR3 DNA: TGTGCCAGCAGTCCCCGGACAGTGGAAAAACTGTTTTTT

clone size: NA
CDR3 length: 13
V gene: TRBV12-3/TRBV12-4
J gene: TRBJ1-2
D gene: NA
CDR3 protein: CASSLLFSYGYTF
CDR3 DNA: TGTGCCAGCAGTTTATTGTTTAGCTATGGCTACACCTTC

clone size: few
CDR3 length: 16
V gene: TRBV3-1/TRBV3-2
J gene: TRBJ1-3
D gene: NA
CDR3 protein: CASSQPRRSSGNTIYF
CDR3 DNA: TGTGCCAGCAGCCAACCCCGACGGAGCTCTGGAAACACCATATATTTT

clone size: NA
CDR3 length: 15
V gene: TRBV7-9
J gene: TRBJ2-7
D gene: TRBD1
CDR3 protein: CASEPNRQGAKEQYF
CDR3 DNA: TGTGCCAGCGAACCTAACAGACAGGGGGCCAAGGAGCAGTACTTC

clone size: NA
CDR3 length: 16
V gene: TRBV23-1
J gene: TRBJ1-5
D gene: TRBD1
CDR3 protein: CASSPLGTGGNQPQHF
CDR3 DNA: TGCGCCAGCAGTCCTCTCGGGACAGGGGGCAATCAGCCCCAGCATTTT

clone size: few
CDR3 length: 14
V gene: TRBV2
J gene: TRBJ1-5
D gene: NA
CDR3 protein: CASRPLNLDQPQHF
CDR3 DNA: TGTGCCAGCAGACCTCTAAATCTCGATCAGCCCCAGCATTTT

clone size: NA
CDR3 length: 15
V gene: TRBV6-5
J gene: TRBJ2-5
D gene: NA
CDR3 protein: CASSYRGINWETQYF
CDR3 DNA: TGTGCCAGCAGTTATAGGGGGATTAACTGGGAGACCCAGTACTTC

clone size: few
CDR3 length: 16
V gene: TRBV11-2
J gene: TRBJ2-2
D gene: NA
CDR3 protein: CASSATPQGYTGELFF
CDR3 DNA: TGTGCCAGCAGCGCGACCCCACAGGGATACACCGGGGAGCTGTTTTTT

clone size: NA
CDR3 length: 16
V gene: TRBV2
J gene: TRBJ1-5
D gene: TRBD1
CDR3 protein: CASSVVMGQGHQPQHF
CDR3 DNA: TGTGCCAGCAGTGTGGTTATGGGACAGGGCCATCAGCCCCAGCATTTT

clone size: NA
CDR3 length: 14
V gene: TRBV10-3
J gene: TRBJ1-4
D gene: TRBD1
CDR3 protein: CAISPGQGGEKLFF
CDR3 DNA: TGTGCCATCAGCCCGGGACAGGGAGGTGAAAAACTGTTTTTT

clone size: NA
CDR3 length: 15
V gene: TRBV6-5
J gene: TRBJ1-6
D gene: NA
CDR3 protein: CASTLAGRGGSPLHF
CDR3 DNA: TGTGCCAGCACCCTTGCAGGGCGGGGAGGATCACCCCTCCACTTT

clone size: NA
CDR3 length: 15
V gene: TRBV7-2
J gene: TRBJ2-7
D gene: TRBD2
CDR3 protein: CASIFSGGSSYEQYF
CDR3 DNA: TGTGCCAGCATTTTTAGCGGGGGGAGCTCCTACGAGCAGTACTTC

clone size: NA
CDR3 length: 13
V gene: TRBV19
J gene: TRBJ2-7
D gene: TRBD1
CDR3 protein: CASSIGTAYEQYF
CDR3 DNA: TGTGCCAGTAGTATTGGGACAGCGTACGAGCAGTACTTC

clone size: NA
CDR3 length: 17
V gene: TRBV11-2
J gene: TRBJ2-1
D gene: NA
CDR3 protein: CASSSLRRAPSYNEQFF
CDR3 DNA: TGTGCCAGCAGCTCGCTCCGGAGAGCCCCCTCCTACAATGAGCAGTTCTTC

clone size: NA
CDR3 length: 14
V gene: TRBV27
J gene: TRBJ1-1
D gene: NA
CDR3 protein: CASSFAGVNTEAFF
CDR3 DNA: TGTGCCAGCAGTTTCGCGGGGGTGAACACTGAAGCTTTCTTT

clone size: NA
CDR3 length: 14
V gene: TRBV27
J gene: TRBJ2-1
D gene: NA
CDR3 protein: CASRFTGTYNEQFF
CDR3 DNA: TGTGCCAGCAGGTTTACCGGGACCTACAATGAGCAGTTCTTC

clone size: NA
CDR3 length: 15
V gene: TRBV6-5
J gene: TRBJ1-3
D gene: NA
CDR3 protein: CASSRDTISGNTIYF
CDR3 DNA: TGTGCCAGCAGTCGGGACACCATCTCTGGAAACACCATATATTTT

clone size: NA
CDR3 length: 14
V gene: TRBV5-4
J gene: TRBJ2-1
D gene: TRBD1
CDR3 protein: CASSRTGADVEQFF
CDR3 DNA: TGTGCCAGCAGCAGGACAGGGGCCGACGTTGAGCAGTTCTTC

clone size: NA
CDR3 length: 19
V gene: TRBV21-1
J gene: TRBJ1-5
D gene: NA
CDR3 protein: CASSIRPGQGQYSNQPQHF
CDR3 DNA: TGTGCCAGCAGCATTAGGCCGGGACAGGGCCAATATAGCAATCAGCCCCAGCATTTT

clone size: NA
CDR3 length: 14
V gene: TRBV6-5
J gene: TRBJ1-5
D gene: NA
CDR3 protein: CASLRAGGNQPQHF
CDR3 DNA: TGTGCCAGTTTACGGGCGGGGGGCAATCAGCCCCAGCATTTT

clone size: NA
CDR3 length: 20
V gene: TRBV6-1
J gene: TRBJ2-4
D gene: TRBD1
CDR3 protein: CASSEDVGIGTEPAKNIQYF
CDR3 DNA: TGTGCCAGCAGTGAAGATGTAGGAATTGGGACAGAGCCAGCCAAAAACATTCAGTACTTC

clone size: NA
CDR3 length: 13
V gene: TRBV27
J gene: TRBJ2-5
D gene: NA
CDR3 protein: CASSVQGGETQYF
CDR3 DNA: TGTGCCAGCAGTGTGCAGGGGGGAGAGACCCAGTACTTC

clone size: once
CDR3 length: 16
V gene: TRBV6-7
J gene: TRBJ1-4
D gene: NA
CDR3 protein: CASSLGERDKDEKLFF
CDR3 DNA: TGTGCCAGCAGTTTGGGGGAGAGGGACAAAGATGAAAAACTGTTTTTT

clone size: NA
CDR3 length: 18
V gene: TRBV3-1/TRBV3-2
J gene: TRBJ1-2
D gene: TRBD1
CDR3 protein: CASSPLGAARGPNYGYTF
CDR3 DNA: TGTGCCAGCAGCCCGCTAGGGGCTGCCAGGGGGCCTAACTATGGCTACACCTTC

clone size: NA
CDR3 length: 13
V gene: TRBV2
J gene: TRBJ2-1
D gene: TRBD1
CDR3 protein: CASTDRVYNEQFF
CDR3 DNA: TGTGCCAGCACCGACAGGGTCTACAATGAGCAGTTCTTC

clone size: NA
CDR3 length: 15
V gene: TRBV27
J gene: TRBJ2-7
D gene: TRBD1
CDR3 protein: CASRVGGSNSYEQYF
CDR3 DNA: TGTGCCAGCAGGGTAGGGGGCAGTAACTCCTACGAGCAGTACTTC

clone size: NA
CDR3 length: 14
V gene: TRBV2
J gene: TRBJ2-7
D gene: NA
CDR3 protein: CASRATGPRDEQYF
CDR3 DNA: TGTGCCAGCAGGGCGACAGGACCGCGGGACGAGCAGTACTTC

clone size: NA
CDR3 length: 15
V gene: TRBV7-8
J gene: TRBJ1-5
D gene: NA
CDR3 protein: CASSLVDSSNQPQHF
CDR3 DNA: TGTGCCAGCAGCTTAGTCGACAGCAGCAATCAGCCCCAGCATTTT

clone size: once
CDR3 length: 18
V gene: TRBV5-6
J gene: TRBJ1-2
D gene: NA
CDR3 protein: CASTHLRDTENTNYGYTF
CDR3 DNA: TGTGCCAGCACCCACCTCCGGGACACCGAGAACACTAACTATGGCTACACCTTC

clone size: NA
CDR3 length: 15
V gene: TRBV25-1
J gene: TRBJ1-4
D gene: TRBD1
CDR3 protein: CASSFTRQGSEKLFF
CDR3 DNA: TGTGCCAGCAGTTTCACAAGACAGGGTAGTGAAAAACTGTTTTTT

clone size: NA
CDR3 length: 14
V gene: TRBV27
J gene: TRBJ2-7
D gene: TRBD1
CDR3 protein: CASSQNRGPYEQYF
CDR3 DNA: TGTGCCAGCAGCCAAAACAGGGGACCCTACGAGCAGTACTTC

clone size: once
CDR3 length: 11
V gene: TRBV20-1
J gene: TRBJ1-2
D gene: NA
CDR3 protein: CSAYGLEGYTF
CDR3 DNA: TGCAGTGCTTACGGACTCGAGGGCTACACCTTC

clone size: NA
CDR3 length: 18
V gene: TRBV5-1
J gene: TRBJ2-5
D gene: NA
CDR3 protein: CASSLLAGDNSDRETQYF
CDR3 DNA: TGCGCCAGCAGCTTGTTAGCCGGGGACAACTCAGACCGGGAGACCCAGTACTTC

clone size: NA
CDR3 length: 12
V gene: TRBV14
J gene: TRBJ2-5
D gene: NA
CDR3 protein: CASSQVPGLVDF
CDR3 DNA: TGTGCCAGCAGCCAAGTGCCGGGACTTGTGGACTTC

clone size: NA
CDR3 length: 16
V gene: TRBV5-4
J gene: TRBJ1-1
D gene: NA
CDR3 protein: CASSFLRTDLNTEAFF
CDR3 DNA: TGTGCCAGCAGCTTCCTACGGACAGATCTGAACACTGAAGCTTTCTTT

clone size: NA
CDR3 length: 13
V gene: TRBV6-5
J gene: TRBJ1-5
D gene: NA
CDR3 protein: CASSTGLSQPQHF
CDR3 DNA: TGTGCCAGCAGTACAGGGTTGAGTCAGCCCCAGCATTTT

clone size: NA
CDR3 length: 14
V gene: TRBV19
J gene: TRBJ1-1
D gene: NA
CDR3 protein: CASSIDRGDTEAFF
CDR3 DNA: TGTGCCAGTAGTATAGACCGGGGGGACACTGAAGCTTTCTTT

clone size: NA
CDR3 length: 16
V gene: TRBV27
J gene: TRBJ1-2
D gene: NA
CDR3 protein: CASSSWGAKSNYGYTF
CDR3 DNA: TGTGCCAGCAGTTCCTGGGGAGCCAAATCGAACTATGGCTACACCTTC